The present T cell receptor beta chain was sequenced within a study of CD4 T cells in relation to SARS-CoV-2 and coronaviruses (dated by TCRdb to 2020 to 2023). About the study as a whole: Across all 12 patients in the convalescent cohort, the median age was around 40 years, with a range of roughly 21 to 72 years. Of the approximately 12 convalescent patients, 8 were male and 4 were female, and two of the subjects were Hispanic. HLA restriction was mapped for shared crossreactive spike epitopes using patient-derived lymphoblastoid cell lines. At the level of individual TCR clonotypes, the study evaluated whether memory CD4+ T cells crossreact between the spike proteins of SARS-CoV-2 and those of common cold coronaviruses. Samples from a few pre-COVID donors and the naive versus memory experiments were sequenced with the Adaptive Biotechnologies TCR-sequencing kit; other data were Illumina-based. A different, Illumina-based TCR-beta assay was used to sequence expansion assays from other donors in the study.

Here is what the overall study found, with its caveats: Compared with monoreactive clones, crossreactive clones had significantly weaker SARS-CoV-2-driven expansion, a result consistent with antigenic imprinting. Memory CD4+ clonotypes crossrecognizing SARS-CoV-2 and at least one common cold coronavirus spike were found in approximately 60% of donors. Small numbers of patients and of tested TCRs were a limitation of the study. Naive versus memory sequencing indicated the assay detects memory recall responses rather than primary responses primed during culture. Crossreactivity analysis was centred on spike protein, so crossreactivity against other viral proteins was not assessed. No donor contributed both pre-pandemic and post-infection samples, which limited tracing the source of pre-existing responses.

A word on this clone: Its recognized antigen is unknown. Per-base qualities were not stored, and no clone one base away is much larger.

Uncultured naive and memory CD4+ T cell DNA received deep-resolution immunoSEQ TCR-beta sequencing. On the study's bioinformatics: During preprocessing, nonproductive sequences were removed, as were CDR3s that did not start with C, did not end with F or W, or were shorter than 7 amino acids. Cultured and uncultured naive and memory CD4+ repertoires were searched for previously identified spike- and CEF-reactive CDR3s. Pairwise Levenshtein distance, computed with the stringdist R package after three terminal residues were trimmed from each end, was used as the measure of CDR3 homology. The source is immuneACCESS, and TCRdb retained only in-frame sequences with V and J called. Part of the clones is not carried over; for the studies checked, unresolved V genes explain less than half of this, and the remainder is unexplained. V, J and clone size are those of that table, while D and trimming were read from the DNA. For this sample the table gives tens of thousands of clones, of which more than 75% were detected only once. 9.2% of the sample belongs to the ten largest clones.

Naive and memory CD4+ T cells were separated from cryopreserved PBMCs by first enriching for CD4 and then performing EasySep naive CD4+ T cell enrichment. PBMCs were isolated from leukapheresis product or whole blood by Ficoll-Paque PLUS gradient centrifugation. PBMCs were either cryopreserved at -140°C or used fresh in the expansion assay. The QIAamp Micro DNA Kit was used to extract genomic DNA from the CD4+ T cells. From the cysteine through the phenylalanine, the CDR3 covers 13 amino acids. CDR3 DNA only is kept here, 39 bases in frame from base 1. The germline V gene yields MNHEY for CDR1 and SVGAGI for CDR2. V and J lose 7 bases and 2 bases, and a span of 11 bases separates them.

The V and J genes are TRBV6-5 and TRBJ1-2, with no reliable assignment of the D segment. The sequence derives from an adult with COVID-19. The specimen was memory CD4+ T cells from PBMCs. The cell subset or site label, read with the paper, signifies: memory (non-naive) CD4+ T cells. The nucleotide sequence reads as follows: TGTGCCAGCACCCGAGACAAGAACTATGGCTACACCTTC. It is translated as CASTRDKNYGYTF.